These 30 T cell receptor beta chains share one sample of origin, sequenced in a study of OX40 agonist ivuxolimab in advanced cancers. Clones were read by immunoSEQ multiplex PCR, and TCRdb kept only the in-frame ones, dropping some. This sample has some 78,000 clones, with around 86% found just once. The specimen was CD4+ or CD8+ T cells sorted from blood, collected in a trial of the OX40 agonist ivuxolimab. All receptors come from an adult with an advanced solid tumor such as melanoma, head and neck, liver or kidney cancer.

V usage is TRBV11-3 and J usage is TRBJ2-1; weak D call: TRBD1 (6 bases). CDR1 and CDR2 (germline): SGHNT, YENEEA. The V end lost 3 bases, the J end lost 6 bases, and 15 bases lay between the germline ends. The CDR3 spans 15 residues. In DNA form, the CDR3 reads TGTGCCAGCAGCTTCGGGCAGGGGATTGGCAATGAGCAGTTCTTC. This codes for CASSFGQGIGNEQFF.

The rearrangement joins TRBV10-2 to TRBJ2-5, with 14 bases aligning to TRBD2. Germline CDR1 WSHSY, CDR2 SAAADI. This CDR3 is 16 amino acids long. With 4 bases clipped from V and 4 bases from J, the junction kept 5 bases outside the gene matches. CDR3 sequence: CASSVGTSGGLETQYF. Here the CDR3 DNA reads TGCGCCAGCAGTGTCGGGACTAGCGGGGGTCTAGAGACCCAGTACTTC.

V is TRBV19 and J is TRBJ1-5, with D uncertain. The CDR3 loop spans 14 amino acids. The V gene lost 4 bases and the J gene lost 0 bases, with 7 bases spanning the gap. Germline CDR1 and CDR2: LNHDA and SQIVND (reference sequence). The chain's CDR3 is CASSSQSSNQPQHF. The CDR3 DNA is TGTGCCAGTAGTAGCCAGAGTAGCAATCAGCCCCAGCATTTT.

The chain has TRBV5-1 and TRBJ2-2, with D perhaps matching TRBD1 (5 bases). Germline CDR1 is SGHRS and CDR2 is YFSETQ. V shed 5 bases and J shed 0 bases, with 11 bases lying between them. This CDR3 is built from 15 residues. In DNA, the CDR3 is TGCGCCAGCAGATCACAGGAGACGAACACCGGGGAGCTGTTTTTT. Protein: CASRSQETNTGELFF.

This clone showed up just once. CDR3 coding DNA: TGTGCCAGCCGTCGGGAGCCCTCCTACAATGAGCAGTTCTTC. This gives the protein CASRREPSYNEQFF. The chain links TRBV6-5 to TRBJ2-1; D is perhaps TRBD2 (6 bases). Trimming removed 8 bases from V and 0 bases from J, with 11 bases in between. The CDR3 totals 14 residues. Germline V CDR1 and CDR2: MNHEY, SVGAGI.

This chain joins TRBV29-1 and TRBJ1-1; 7 bases match TRBD1. The V segment lost 7 bases and the J segment 3 bases; nucleotides outside the gene matches: 8. This CDR3 contains 13 residues. Germline V gene sequence: CDR1 SQVTM, CDR2 ANQGSEA. The CDR3 DNA reads TGCAGCGCCTACAGGGGAGGGGACACTGAAGCTTTCTTT. This encodes CSAYRGGDTEAFF.

V usage is TRBV5-4 and J usage is TRBJ2-1; possibly TRBD2 for D (7 bases). Germline-derived CDR1 and CDR2 are SGHNT and YYREEE (reference sequence). The CDR3 extends over 15 amino acids. V gave up 0 bases and J gave up 7 bases, with 14 bases separating them. CDR3 coding DNA: TGTGCCAGCAGCTTGGCGACTAGCCAGGGGAATGAGCAGTTCTTC. Translation: CASSLATSQGNEQFF.

CDR3 amino acids: CASSPIQGAGSEAFF. CDR3 coding DNA: TGTGCCAGCTCACCAATTCAGGGGGCTGGTTCTGAAGCTTTCTTT. The chain is built from TRBV18 and TRBJ1-1, with 8 positions matching TRBD1. This CDR3 is built from 15 residues. Per the germline V gene, CDR1 is KGHSH and CDR2 is LQKENI. Losses at the gene ends were 2 bases for V and 6 bases for J; bases not matched to a gene: 8.

CDR3 sequence (DNA): TGTGCCAGCAGTTACTCAAACCAGGCCTATGGCTACACCTTC. Its protein is CASSYSNQAYGYTF. V gene TRBV6-6 combines with J gene TRBJ1-2; no reliable D call. The CDR3 has 14 residues. Trimming took 0 bases from V and 4 from J, leaving 9 bases between them. Germline assignment: CDR1 MNHNY and CDR2 SVGAGI (reference sequence).

CDR3 region: CASSQGGGYGYTF. In nucleotides, the CDR3 is TGTGCCAGTTCCCAGGGGGGAGGGTATGGCTACACCTTC. This chain uses TRBV9 with TRBJ1-2; 7 positions agree with TRBD1. CDR1 and CDR2 (germline): SGDLS, YYNGEE. The CDR3 is 13 residues long. V lost 8 bases to trimming and J lost 5 bases; unmatched junction nucleotides: 9. The complete variable domain, with remaining parts taken from reference TRBV9 and TRBJ1-2, reads DSGVTQTPKHLITATGQRVTLRCSPRSGDLSVYWYQQSLDQGLQFLIQYYNGEERAKGNILERFSAQQFPDLHSELNLSSLELGDSALYFCASSQGGGYGYTFGSGTRLTVV.

The CDR3 loop is CASSLLSGGPAPDTQYF. DNA of the CDR3: TGTGCCAGCAGCTTACTCTCTGGGGGGCCAGCCCCAGATACGCAGTATTTT. V is TRBV7-2 and J is TRBJ2-3; either TRBD1 or TRBD2 may fit D (6 bases each). Trimming removed 2 bases at V and 4 bases at J, with 19 bases between. Germline assignment: CDR1 SGHTA and CDR2 FQGNSA. The CDR3 spans 17 residues. Together with reference TRBV7-2 and TRBJ2-3, the CDR3 gives the full variable domain: GAGVSQSPSNKVTEKGKDVELRCDPISGHTALYWYRQSLGQGLEFLIYFQGNSAPDKSGLPSDRFSAERTGGSVSTLTIQRTQQEDSAVYLCASSLLSGGPAPDTQYFGPGTRLTVL.

V and J are TRBV7-7 and TRBJ2-1; 10 bases are shared with TRBD2. CDR1 and CDR2 from the germline V gene are SSHAT and FNYEAQ (reference sequence). The length of the CDR3 is 21 residues. J gave up 0 bases and V 4 bases, and 18 bases lay outside the gene matches. This CDR3 reads CASSCDPSGSLTFSSYNEQFF. CDR3 nucleotides: TGTGCCAGCAGCTGCGACCCTAGCGGGAGCCTAACATTTAGCTCCTACAATGAGCAGTTCTTC.

The chain recombines TRBV2 with TRBJ2-1, with a tentative D call TRBD2 (5 bases). Germline assignment: CDR1 SNHLY and CDR2 FYNNEI. Trimming pared 7 bases from V and 3 bases from J, leaving 10 bases between. The CDR3 consists of 13 residues. Written as DNA, the CDR3 is TGTGCCAGCACGGAGACTATCTACAATGAGCAGTTCTTC. This gives the protein CASTETIYNEQFF.

This clone occurred once. The rearrangement joins TRBV19 to TRBJ1-1, with D tentatively TRBD1 (5 bases). Germline CDR1 reads LNHDA; CDR2 reads SQIVND (reference sequence). Trimming shortened V by 5 bases and J by 5 bases, and 12 bases separated the two germline ends. CDR3 size: 13 residues. The CDR3: CASSSRGGTEAFF. In DNA form, the CDR3 reads TGTGCCAGTAGTTCCCGGGGGGGTACTGAAGCTTTCTTT.

The rearrangement uses TRBV6-5 and TRBJ1-2; D perhaps matches TRBD1 (6 bases). Germline CDR1 is MNHEY and CDR2 is SVGAGI. V was pared by 5 bases and J by 6 bases, with 10 bases between. The CDR3 is 12 amino acids. In DNA form, the CDR3 reads TGTGCCAGCAGTCCTACAGGGAATGGCTACACCTTC. Encoded protein: CASSPTGNGYTF.

Remarks on this clone: Mismatch with germline at one junction end may stem from a read error. The V call is TRBV7-8, the J call TRBJ2-7, with 15 positions matching TRBD2. CDR1 is SGHVS, CDR2 FQNEAQ, per germline. The CDR3 extends over 13 amino acids. Written as DNA, the CDR3 is TGTGCCAGCAGCGCCGGACTAGCGGGAGGGCCCCACTTC. Translated, it gives CASSAGLAGGPHF.

This clone was counted once. The V and J genes are TRBV7-2 and TRBJ1-5; D call uncertain. Germline loops: CDR1 SGHTA, CDR2 FQGNSA. The CDR3 is 12 residues long. V dropped 5 bases and J dropped 4 bases, with 6 bases sitting between them. CDR3 nucleotides: TGTGCCAGCAGCCAACCGAATCAGCCCCAGCATTTT. Translation gives CASSQPNQPQHF.

The J gene is TRBJ1-2, the V gene TRBV29-1; 8 positions agree with TRBD1. The CDR3 runs to 13 residues. With 6 bases clipped from V and 4 bases from J, the junction kept 7 bases outside the gene matches. From germline, CDR1 is SQVTM and CDR2 ANQGSEA. The CDR3 reads CSVGGQGPYGYTF. The CDR3 DNA reads as TGCAGCGTCGGAGGACAGGGCCCCTATGGCTACACCTTC.

The DNA for the CDR3 is TGTGCCAGCAGCCGGACCGGGACAGGGGGCGGCTACACCTTC. As protein: CASSRTGTGGGYTF. V usage is TRBV6-4 and J usage is TRBJ1-2, with 12 bases that match TRBD1. The J segment lost 8 bases and the V segment lost 6 bases, leaving 7 bases of the junction unmatched. CDR1 is MRHNA, CDR2 SNTAGT, per germline. This CDR3 comprises 14 residues.

The chain combines TRBV5-1 with TRBJ2-3, with 9 bases aligning to TRBD2. The CDR3 is 15 residues long. The germline CDR1 and CDR2 sequences are SGHRS and YFSETQ. Unmatched junction bases numbered 6, after V lost 0 bases and J lost 7 bases. Here the CDR3 DNA reads TGCGCCAGCAGCTTGGATGCGGGGGGGATAAATACGCAGTATTTT. Protein sequence: CASSLDAGGINTQYF.

J is TRBJ1-2 and V is TRBV7-2, with TRBD1 identical over 7 bases. This CDR3 spans 13 amino acids. Germline values: CDR1 SGHTA, CDR2 FQGNSA. With V trimmed by 5 bases and J by 4 bases, 4 bases remained unmatched. The CDR3 coding sequence is TGTGCCAGCAGCCCACAGGGGTCCTATGGCTACACCTTC. Protein: CASSPQGSYGYTF.

V gene TRBV11-3 combines with J gene TRBJ2-5, with 8 bases identical to TRBD1. Trimming at V came to 0 bases and at J to 3 bases, leaving 3 bases not matched to a gene. CDR3 size: 15 residues. Germline loops: CDR1 SGHNT, CDR2 YENEEA. The CDR3 nucleotides read TGTGCCAGCAGCTTAGATGGGGGACAGGAAGAGACCCAGTACTTC. This encodes CASSLDGGQEETQYF.

The CDR3 spells CASSVGVGNEQYF. CDR3 in DNA: TGTGCCAGCAGCGTAGGGGTGGGCAACGAGCAGTACTTC. The chain joins TRBV9 to TRBJ2-7, with D hard to call. Trimming pared 0 bases from V and 5 bases from J, leaving 9 bases between. Germline CDR1 reads SGDLS; CDR2 reads YYNGEE. The CDR3 is made up of 13 amino acids.

This chain links TRBV7-6 with TRBJ1-4; D gene uncertain. The CDR3 loop spans 15 amino acids. CDR1 and CDR2 from the germline V gene are SGHVS and FNYEAQ. Trimming cost V 2 bases and J 0 bases, with 7 bases left between them. The CDR3 spells CASSLSAATNEKLFF. The CDR3 nucleotides are TGTGCCAGCAGCTTATCCGCAGCAACTAATGAAAAACTGTTTTTT. The full variable domain, with the rest looked up from reference TRBV7-6 and TRBJ1-4, is GAGVSQSPRYKVTKRGQDVALRCDPISGHVSLYWYRQALGQGPEFLTYFNYEAQQDKSGLPNDRFSAERPEGSISTLTIQRTEQRDSAMYRCASSLSAATNEKLFFGSGTQLSVL.

The chain links TRBV9 to TRBJ2-1; the match to TRBD2 covers 10 bases. CDR3 length equals 17 residues. V trimming: 3 bases; J trimming: 0 bases; junction bases outside the gene matches: 6. Germline V gene sequence: CDR1 SGDLS, CDR2 YYNGEE. CDR3 nucleotides: TGTGCCAGCAGCGATATGGGACTAGCGAGCTCCTACAATGAGCAGTTCTTC. This encodes CASSDMGLASSYNEQFF.

The chain uses TRBV6-5 and TRBJ2-7; TRBD1 matches 7 bases. Losses at the gene ends were 5 bases for V and 5 bases for J; bases not matched to a gene: 3. Germline CDR1 reads MNHEY; CDR2 reads SVGAGI. The CDR3 sequence is 12 residues long. CDR3 DNA: TGTGCCAGCAGTGAACAGGGGAACGAGCAGTACTTC. Protein: CASSEQGNEQYF.

The chain employs TRBV10-3 and TRBJ1-2; 7 nucleotides line up with TRBD1. Looked up from germline, CDR1 is ENHRY and CDR2 is SYGVKD. Unmatched junction bases numbered 11, after V lost 6 bases and J lost 7 bases. This CDR3 has 14 residues. DNA for the CDR3: TGTGCCATCAGGCCCAACCGGACAGGAGGTGGCTACACCTTC. Translated: CAIRPNRTGGGYTF.

The CDR3 DNA follows: TGTGCCAGCAGTTCCCCGGGAGGGGAGGACACTGAAGCTTTCTTT. Its protein product is CASSSPGGEDTEAFF. The rearrangement joins TRBV28 to TRBJ1-1; a possible D gene is TRBD1 (5 bases). The length of the CDR3 is 15 residues. V lost 4 bases and J lost 3, with 15 bases in between. Germline CDR1 is MDHEN and CDR2 is SYDVKM. The full variable domain, its missing parts supplied by reference TRBV28 and TRBJ1-1, is DVKVTQSSRYLVKRTGEKVFLECVQDMDHENMFWYRQDPGLGLRLIYFSYDVKMKEKGDIPEGYSVSREKKERFSLILESASTNQTSMYLCASSSPGGEDTEAFFGQGTRLTVV.

J is TRBJ2-6 and V is TRBV7-2; D is unclear. Looked up from germline, CDR1 is SGHTA and CDR2 is FQGNSA. Trimming removed 2 bases at V and 0 bases at J, with 8 bases between. CDR3 size: 16 residues. CDR3: CASSLMRSSGANVLTF. For the CDR3, the DNA is TGTGCCAGCAGCTTAATGAGGTCCTCTGGGGCCAACGTCCTGACTTTC.

V is TRBV11-2 and J is TRBJ2-4, with TRBD2 matching 12 bases. CDR3 length: 18 amino acids. The J segment lost 7 bases and the V segment lost 2 bases, leaving 12 bases of the junction unmatched. From germline, CDR1 is SGHAT and CDR2 FQNNGV. The CDR3 DNA sequence: TGTGCCAGCAGCTTAAGCCCCCCGACTAGCGGGAGAAGGAACATTCAGTACTTC. It specifies CASSLSPPTSGRRNIQYF.